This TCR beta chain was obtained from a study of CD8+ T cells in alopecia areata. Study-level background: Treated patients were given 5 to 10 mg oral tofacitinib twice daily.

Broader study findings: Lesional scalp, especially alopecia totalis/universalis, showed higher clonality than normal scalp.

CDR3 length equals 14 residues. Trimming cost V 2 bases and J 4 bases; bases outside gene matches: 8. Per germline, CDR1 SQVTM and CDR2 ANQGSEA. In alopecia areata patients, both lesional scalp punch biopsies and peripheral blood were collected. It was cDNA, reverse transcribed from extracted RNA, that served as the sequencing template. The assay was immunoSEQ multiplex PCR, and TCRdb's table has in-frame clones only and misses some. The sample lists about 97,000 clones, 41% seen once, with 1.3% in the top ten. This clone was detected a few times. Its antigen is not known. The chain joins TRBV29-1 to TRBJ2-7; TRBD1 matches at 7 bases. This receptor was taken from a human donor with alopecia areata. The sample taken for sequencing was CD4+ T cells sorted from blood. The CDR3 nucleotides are TGCAGCGTTGAAAACAGGGGCCCCTGGTACGAGCAGTACTTC. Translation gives CSVENRGPWYEQYF.